The 18 T cell receptor beta chains below all came from one sample that was sequenced in a study of shared clonotypes between healthy human individuals (dated by TCRdb to 2020 to 2022). CD8 naive samples consisted of CD45RO-negative cells that were positively selected for CCR7, yielding a CD45RA+CCR7+ population without TemRA cells. Receptor libraries were prepared by the immunoSEQ multiplex PCR assay. TCRdb carries this immuneACCESS record with in-frame sequences only. Its versions omit some clonotypes, under half of them owing to an unresolved V gene in the studies checked, with the rest unexplained. In this sample the table shows approximately 2,000,000 clones, just under 95% of which occur a single time. Together, the top ten hold 1.5% to 2% of the sample. The source material was naive CD8+ T cells from PBMCs. The cell subset or site label for this specimen denotes: CD45RA+CCR7+. All receptors come from a man between 18 and 29 years old in good health. Some clones in this sample may be carry-over from other donors' samples.

The chain employs TRBV6-1 and TRBJ2-7; TRBD1 matches at 9 bases. CDR1 and CDR2 from the germline V gene are MNHNS and SASEGT. The CDR3 is made up of 15 amino acids. The J segment lost 9 bases and the V segment lost 5 bases, leaving 14 bases of the junction unmatched. The DNA for the CDR3 is TGTGCCAGCAGTCTCCGGGACAGGGACACCCGAGGGCAGTACTTC. Translated, it gives CASSLRDRDTRGQYF.

The chain is built from TRBV6-1 and TRBJ2-5; D is unclear. CDR3 size: 16 residues. Germline lookup yields CDR1 MNHNS and CDR2 SASEGT. V shed 1 base and J shed 5 bases, with 17 bases lying between them. CDR3 residues: CASSEGTEAQGETQYF. The DNA of the CDR3 is TGTGCCAGCAGTGAAGGCACTGAAGCACAAGGGGAGACCCAGTACTTC.

The J gene is TRBJ2-3, the V gene TRBV5-6; TRBD1 matches at 7 bases. J lost 3 bases, V lost 4 bases, and 14 bases had no gene match. In germline, CDR1 is SGHDT, CDR2 YYEEEE. This CDR3 is 17 amino acids long. CDR3 protein: CASSRGRQGGRTDTQYF. The CDR3 nucleotides are TGTGCCAGCAGCCGGGGCAGACAGGGTGGAAGGACAGATACGCAGTATTTT.

This clone was counted once. This chain joins TRBV5-1 and TRBJ2-1; 10 nucleotides align to TRBD2. J gave up 0 bases and V 4 bases, and 4 bases lay outside the gene matches. This CDR3 has 16 amino acids. Germline loops: CDR1 SGHRS, CDR2 YFSETQ. The CDR3 nucleotides read TGCGCCAGCAGCCCCTGGACTAGCGGCTCCTACAATGAGCAGTTCTTC. Protein sequence: CASSPWTSGSYNEQFF.

The chain employs TRBV11-3 and TRBJ2-1; 10 nucleotides align to TRBD2. CDR1 SGHNT and CDR2 YENEEA come from the germline V gene. Trimming took 0 bases from V and 4 from J; bases not matched to a gene: 6. This CDR3 region has 17 residues. CDR3 bases: TGTGCCAGCAGCTTAGATCCCACTAGCGGGGTATACAATGAGCAGTTCTTC. This sequence encodes CASSLDPTSGVYNEQFF.

This clone was counted only a few times. The sample has other DNA sequences that encode this CDR3 too. This rearrangement joins TRBV27 to TRBJ1-4; no reliable D call. With 1 base removed from V and 4 bases from J, the gap between germline ends came to 4 bases. Germline-derived CDR1 and CDR2 are MNHEY and SMNVEV (reference sequence). The CDR3 totals 13 residues. The CDR3 DNA reads TGTGCCAGCAGTTTATTGGGTAATGAAAAACTGTTTTTT. This codes for CASSLLGNEKLFF.

A remark on this clone: The sample carries other DNA sequences with the same CDR3. The chain couples TRBV4-1 to TRBJ2-7, with 7 positions matching TRBD1. CDR1 and CDR2 from the germline V gene are MGHRA and YSYEKL. Trimming removed 2 bases from V and 7 bases from J; junction bases left unmatched: 8. CDR3 length equals 14 residues. The CDR3, as DNA: TGCGCCAGCAGCCAAAGACAGGGTTTAGGGGAGCAGTACTTC. Its translation is CASSQRQGLGEQYF.

The chain carries TRBV7-6 and TRBJ2-7; TRBD1 agrees at 10 bases. Germline-derived CDR1 and CDR2 are SGHVS and FNYEAQ. This CDR3 has 15 amino acids. With 1 base clipped from V and 1 base from J, the junction kept 1 base outside the gene matches. For the CDR3, the DNA is TGTGCCAGCAGCTTAGAGGGACAGGGGTCCTACGAGCAGTACTTC. Translating it yields CASSLEGQGSYEQYF.

The rearrangement links TRBV7-6 to TRBJ2-5; 9 bases align to TRBD1. The CDR3 length is 15 residues. The V and J ends lost 5 bases and 2 bases, in that order; junction bases with no gene match: 6. From germline, CDR1 is SGHVS and CDR2 FNYEAQ. In nucleotides, the CDR3 is TGTGCCAGCAGCCCCGAGGACAGGGGACAAGAGACCCAGTACTTC. Its translation is CASSPEDRGQETQYF.

The chain combines TRBV19 with TRBJ2-2; 11 nucleotides match TRBD2. CDR1 LNHDA and CDR2 SQIVND come from the germline V gene (reference sequence). This CDR3 has 21 residues. V was pared by 2 bases and J by 5 bases, with 19 bases of the junction left unmatched. CDR3 loop: CASSINLWANSGRARTGELFF. The CDR3 DNA reads TGTGCCAGTAGTATAAATCTTTGGGCGAATAGCGGGAGGGCCAGGACCGGGGAGCTGTTTTTT.

In DNA, the CDR3 is TGTGCCAGCAGTAGGACAGATTTAACCCCTGAAGCTTTCTTT. Translation gives CASSRTDLTPEAFF. V gene TRBV7-9 combines with J gene TRBJ1-1; a weak D match, TRBD1 (6 bases). The CDR3 contains 14 residues. Looked up from germline, CDR1 is SEHNR and CDR2 is FQNEAQ (reference sequence). The V and J ends lost 6 bases and 6 bases respectively, with 17 bases between them.

The genes are TRBV27 and TRBJ2-1; 7 nucleotides match TRBD1. V trimming: 8 bases; J trimming: 10 bases; junction bases outside the gene matches: 8. The germline gives CDR1 MNHEY, CDR2 SMNVEV (reference sequence). This CDR3 is built from 12 residues. CDR3 sequence (DNA): TGTGCCAGCCAATCCCCGGGACAGGAGCAGTTCTTC. This translates into CASQSPGQEQFF.

The V gene is TRBV4-3, the J gene TRBJ1-3, with D possibly matching TRBD1 (6 bases). CDR3 length equals 18 residues. V dropped 4 bases and J dropped 0 bases, with 19 bases sitting between them. CDR1 and CDR2 (germline): LGHNA, YSLEER. The CDR3 loop reads CASSPHLKDRFSGNTIYF. CDR3 nucleotides: TGCGCCAGCAGCCCACACCTTAAAGACAGGTTCTCTGGAAACACCATATATTTT.

The chain carries TRBV2 and TRBJ1-1; D remains ambiguous. Germline V CDR1 and CDR2: SNHLY, FYNNEI. V lost 8 bases and J lost 0, with 13 bases in between. CDR3 length: 14 amino acids. The CDR3 loop reads CASGETMMNTEAFF. The CDR3 nucleotides read TGTGCCAGCGGGGAGACCATGATGAACACTGAAGCTTTCTTT.

The rearrangement links TRBV5-1 to TRBJ1-3; D ambiguous. Trimming left V 5 bases short and J 8 bases short, with 17 bases between. In germline, CDR1 is SGHRS, CDR2 YFSETQ. The length of the CDR3 is 14 residues. Here the CDR3 DNA reads TGCGCCAGCAGATCCCGGCCACAAGTAGACACCATATATTTT. Its protein product is CASRSRPQVDTIYF.

The chain couples TRBV18 to TRBJ2-3, with 12 nucleotides matching TRBD2. There are 16 residues in the CDR3. V was clipped by 6 bases and J by 0 bases; unmatched bases: 4. Germline V CDR1 and CDR2: KGHSH, LQKENI. The CDR3 protein is CASSVLAGGSTDTQYF. For the CDR3, the DNA is TGTGCCAGCTCGGTACTAGCGGGAGGTAGCACAGATACGCAGTATTTT. The full variable domain, with the rest looked up from reference TRBV18 and TRBJ2-3, is NAGVMQNPRHLVRRRGQEARLRCSPMKGHSHVYWYRQLPEEGLKFMVYLQKENIIDESGMPKERFSAEFPKEGPSILRIQQVVRGDSAAYFCASSVLAGGSTDTQYFGPGTRLTVL.

For this clone: Other DNA sequences of this sample code for an identical CDR3. This rearrangement joins TRBV27 to TRBJ1-5; D not resolved. This CDR3 comprises 15 residues. The germline V gene encodes CDR1 MNHEY and CDR2 SMNVEV (reference sequence). V was shortened by 5 bases and J by 0 bases, with 11 bases between the two germline ends. This chain's CDR3 is CASSPVSYSNQPQHF. As DNA, the CDR3 is TGTGCCAGCAGTCCCGTGTCTTATAGCAATCAGCCCCAGCATTTT.

In this sample, this clone turned up once. The chain links TRBV7-9 to TRBJ2-7; D is perhaps TRBD1 (5 bases). Trimming stripped 1 base from V and 4 bases from J, with 11 bases between. Germline CDR1 reads SEHNR; CDR2 reads FQNEAQ (reference sequence). The CDR3 has 14 residues. CDR3 loop: CASSLDRTSYEQYF. The CDR3 DNA reads as TGTGCCAGCAGCTTAGACAGGACAAGTTACGAGCAGTACTTC. Full variable domain (outside the CDR3, taken from reference TRBV7-9 and TRBJ2-7): DTGVSQNPRHKITKRGQNVTFRCDPISEHNRLYWYRQTLGQGPEFLTYFQNEAQLEKSRLLSDRFSAERPKGSFSTLEIQRTEQGDSAMYLCASSLDRTSYEQYFGPGTRLTVT.